These T cell receptor beta chains were read from a single sample in a study of molecular identifiers for immune sequencing clone quantification. Each CDR3 protein is one row after TCRdb ran MiXCR on the PCR reads. Of hundreds of thousands of distinct CDR3 sequences listed, 25% are singletons. Sequenced material: naive CD8+ T cells from blood, with Jurkat cell RNA spiked in. The receptors shown here come from a human donor in good health. Some libraries in this study had Jurkat cell RNA spiked in. Each CDR3 is given with its conserved first and last residue. A D gene is named only where the DNA matches it firmly. Part of the rows lack a size; the others show once, few, many or a class for expanded clones.

cdr3_length clone_size d_call j_call v_call cdr3_nt cdr3_aa
15 - - TRBJ2-7 TRBV20-1 TGCAGTGCTAGAGATCGGGCGGGAACGCCCTACGAGCAGTACTTC CSARDRAGTPYEQYF
14 - - TRBJ2-7 TRBV27 TGTGCCACCTCAAGCGGCACGGACTCCTACGAGCAGTACTTC CATSSGTDSYEQYF
13 many - TRBJ1-1 TRBV29-1 TGCAGCGTTGTGAACGGATTGAACACTGAAGCTTTCTTT CSVVNGLNTEAFF
12 many - TRBJ1-1 TRBV6-2/TRBV6-3 TGTGCCAGCAGTTACCCCGGGAGTGAAGCTTTCTTT CASSYPGSEAFF
19 - - TRBJ1-3 TRBV7-2 TGTGCCAGCAGCTTATTTCTCAACGAACTAGTGAACTCTGGAAACACCATATATTTT CASSLFLNELVNSGNTIYF
14 - - TRBJ2-3 TRBV28 TGTGCCAGCAGTTCTGACAGTGCCACAGATACGCAGTATTTT CASSSDSATDTQYF
16 many - TRBJ2-1 TRBV20-1 TGCAGTGCTCCCTCGCCCTGGCCCGAGTTTTTTATGGAGCAGTTCTTC CSAPSPWPEFFMEQFF
12 once - TRBJ1-4 TRBV7-9 TGTGCCTGCAGCTTAGGCGGTGAAAAACTGTTTTTC CACSLGGEKLFF
15 - TRBD1 TRBJ2-3 TRBV30 TGTGCCTGGAGTGGGGGACAGGGGGCGGGAGATACGCAGTATTTT CAWSGGQGAGDTQYF
18 few TRBD1 TRBJ1-4 TRBV15 TGTGCCACCAGCAGAAACACAGGGGACATACCAACTAATGAAAAACTGTTTTTT CATSRNTGDIPTNEKLFF
15 - - TRBJ2-1 TRBV12-3/TRBV12-4 TGTGCCAGCAGTTTGCGGGAAGGGCCCTACAATGAGCAGTTCTTC CASSLREGPYNEQFF
18 - - TRBJ1-3 TRBV25-1 TGTGCCAGCAGTGGATACGATTCAGGATATTGGACCCGTAACACCATATATTTT CASSGYDSGYWTRNTIYF
14 - TRBD1 TRBJ2-7 TRBV27 TGTGCCAGCAGATCGGACAGGGAGACCTACGAGCAGTACTTC CASRSDRETYEQYF
20 once TRBD2 TRBJ2-2 TRBV18 TGTGCCAGCTCGCGAAGGGGACTAGCGGGAGGGCCGACGAACACCGGGGAGCTGTTTTTT CASSRRGLAGGPTNTGELFF
12 many - TRBJ2-7 TRBV16 TGTGCCAGCAGCCATCACCACTACGAGCAGTACTTC CASSHHHYEQYF
13 few - TRBJ1-1 TRBV19 TGTGCCAGTAGTATGAAAGGGGTAACTGAAGCTTTCTTT CASSMKGVTEAFF
17 few TRBD1 TRBJ2-4 TRBV19 TGTGCCAGTAGTATGGATTGGGACAGGGAGGCCCAAAACATTCAGTACTTC CASSMDWDREAQNIQYF
16 - TRBD2 TRBJ2-1 TRBV9 TGTGCCAGCAGCGCGGGACTAGCGGGGTCCTACAATGAGCAGTTCTTC CASSAGLAGSYNEQFF
12 - - TRBJ1-4 TRBV12-3/TRBV12-4 TGTGCCAGCAGTTTAATGAATGAAAAACTGTTTTTT CASSLMNEKLFF
16 - - TRBJ2-7 TRBV4-1 TGCGCCAGCAGCCAAGACCCCACCCCCCCCGCCTACGAGCAGTACTTC CASSQDPTPPAYEQYF
15 many TRBD1 TRBJ1-4 TRBV12-3/TRBV12-4 TGTGCCAGCAGCCCTAGGACAGGAGGTGTTGAAAAACTGTTTTTT CASSPRTGGVEKLFF
15 - - TRBJ1-6 TRBV4-3 TGCGCCCGCCGCCCAGGGCCGGGGGCGGATTCACCCCTCCACTTT CARRPGPGADSPLHF
14 many TRBD2 TRBJ2-3 TRBV14 TGTGCCAGCAGCCAAGCCGGGACTAGCGGTACGCAGTATTTT CASSQAGTSGTQYF
14 many - TRBJ1-1 TRBV27 TGTGCCAGCAGTATTACAGGGATTTCCACTGAAGCTTTCTTT CASSITGISTEAFF
17 many - TRBJ1-5 TRBV18 TGTGCCAGCTCACGTGGGGGCGGCAGGTGGGAGAATCAGCCCCAGCATTTT CASSRGGGRWENQPQHF
16 many TRBD1 TRBJ1-1 TRBV9 TGTGCCAGCAGCGTAGGTCCCGGACAGGGCCTTTCTGAAGCTTTCTTT CASSVGPGQGLSEAFF
16 - - TRBJ2-2 TRBV10-3 TGTGCCATCCCGAGGGATGGAGGGACGAACACCGGGGAGCTGTTTTTT CAIPRDGGTNTGELFF
16 - TRBD2 TRBJ2-1 TRBV4-3 TGCGCCAGCAGCCAAGAATCGCTAGCGGGGGACAATGAGCAGTTCTTC CASSQESLAGDNEQFF
16 once TRBD1 TRBJ1-1 TRBV28 TGTGCCAGCAGTTTCCGCAGGGGGCGCATGAACGCTGAAGCTTTCTTT CASSFRRGRMNAEAFF
14 many - TRBJ1-1 TRBV19 TGTGCCAGTAGTATAGTACCGGGGAACACTGAAGCTTTCTTT CASSIVPGNTEAFF
16 - - TRBJ2-7 TRBV5-4 TGTGCCAGCAGTTCCTTGGTGGGACTTGATCGCTACGAGCAGTACTTC CASSSLVGLDRYEQYF
13 few - TRBJ1-2 TRBV14 TGTGCCAGCTCCATGCCCAATAACTATGGCTACACCTTC CASSMPNNYGYTF
15 - TRBD1 TRBJ2-7 TRBV20-1 TGCAGTGCTAGAGATACTACAGGGGGCGCTTACGAGCAGTACTTC CSARDTTGGAYEQYF
16 - - TRBJ2-7 TRBV23-1 TGCGCCAGCAGTCAATCGGGGACCCCGGCCAGCTTCGAGCAGTACTTC CASSQSGTPASFEQYF
14 - TRBD2 TRBJ2-5 TRBV5-3 TGTGCCAGCAGCTTGTTCGGGAGGGAACAGACCCAGTACTTC CASSLFGREQTQYF
12 few - TRBJ2-5 TRBV29-1 TGCAGCGCCTGGACAGCTCAAGAGACCCAGTACTTC CSAWTAQETQYF
14 many - TRBJ2-7 TRBV7-2 TGTGCCAGCAGCTTCGGTGCTTGGGCCTACGAGCAGTACTTC CASSFGAWAYEQYF
11 few - TRBJ2-3 TRBV25-1 TGTGCCAGCAGTGAATCGTATACGCAGTATTTT CASSESYTQYF
14 few - TRBJ2-1 TRBV11-3 TGTGCCAGCAGTCCCATGGACTCCTACAATGAGCAGTTCTTC CASSPMDSYNEQFF
15 many - TRBJ2-7 TRBV28 TGTGCCAGCAGTAAACAGGCGACAGCGAGATACGAGCAGTACTTC CASSKQATARYEQYF
16 few - TRBJ1-5 TRBV11-2 TGTGCCAGCAGCAATATAAAGGGGGAGGGCAATCAGCCCCAGCATTTT CASSNIKGEGNQPQHF
16 - - TRBJ2-2 TRBV3-1 TGTGCCAGCAGCCAAGCCCCCAAAGCGAACACCGGGGAGCTGTTTTTT CASSQAPKANTGELFF
17 - - TRBJ2-1 TRBV7-2 TGTGCCAGCAGCTTGGGGTTAGCAGAGAGCTCCTACAATGAGCAGGTCTTC CASSLGLAESSYNEQVF
16 many TRBD2 TRBJ2-3 TRBV7-9 TGTGCCAGCTCCCTCCAGCTAGCGGGGGGCCCAGATACGCAGTATTTT CASSLQLAGGPDTQYF
13 - TRBD2 TRBJ2-1 TRBV29-1 TGCAGCGTTGAGGCGGGAGTTTACAATGAGCAGTTCTTC CSVEAGVYNEQFF
14 many - TRBJ1-2 TRBV5-6 TGTGCCAGCAGCTCGTTAGACAAAAACTATGGCTACACCTTC CASSSLDKNYGYTF
15 few TRBD1 TRBJ2-7 TRBV27 TGTGCCAGCCATGGGACAGGGGGTTGGGGATACGAGCAGTACTTC CASHGTGGWGYEQYF
14 many - TRBJ1-5 TRBV6-6 TGTGCCAGCAGATTACCGGGTCTTGATCAGCCCCAGCATTTT CASRLPGLDQPQHF
13 few TRBD1 TRBJ2-7 TRBV6-5 TGTGCCAGCAGGTCCAGGGGGCGGTACGAGCAGTACTTC CASRSRGRYEQYF
14 - TRBD1 TRBJ1-5 TRBV20-1 TGCAGTGCCAAGACAGGGGGTTTAGATCAGCCCCAGCATTTT CSAKTGGLDQPQHF
15 many TRBD1 TRBJ2-7 TRBV3-1 TGTGCCAGCAGCCCCCGGTGGACAGGAGATTACGAGCAGTACTTC CASSPRWTGDYEQYF
17 - - TRBJ1-2 TRBV6-1 TGTGCCAGCGGAGACGCGGAGGAAAACCTTACTGACTATGGCTACACCTTC CASGDAEENLTDYGYTF
13 - - TRBJ1-3 TRBV5-1 TGCGCCAGCAGAACAGGGTCTGGAAACACCATATATTTT CASRTGSGNTIYF